This TCR beta chain was observed in a study of breast tumors, draining lymph nodes, adjacent tissues. At least ten counts were recorded for this clonotype. TCRdb re-called the multiplex PCR reads through MiXCR, storing one row per CDR3 protein. The sample holds 50,000 to 55,000 distinct CDR3 sequences, roughly 41% seen once. Germline loops: CDR1 GTSNPN, CDR2 SVGIG (reference sequence). With 4 bases removed from V and 6 bases from J, the gap between germline ends came to 12 bases. The CDR3 is 12 residues long. The genes are TRBV30 and TRBJ1-2; no definite D call. The sequencing input was breast tumor tissue. The clonotype comes from a female donor with breast cancer. Some clones in this sample may be carry-over from other donors' samples. The CDR3 nucleotides are TGTGCCTGGAATCACCGGAGCGATGGCTACACCTTC. Translated, it gives CAWNHRSDGYTF.